The following is a T cell receptor (beta chain) sequence with its context. This entry comes from a study of blood T cell repertoires in COVID-19. Germline V gene data show CDR1 as LNHNV and CDR2 as YYDKDF (reference sequence). Trimming took 2 bases from V and 2 from J, leaving 13 bases between them. This CDR3 is 16 amino acids long. Methods used by the authors: How many nucleated cells were present was estimated from reference gene primer amplification. The method was immunoSEQ multiplex PCR; TCRdb's version includes in-frame clones alone and lacks a portion of them. Clone size and the V and J calls come from that table; the DNA yielded D and trimming. The repertoire has about 270,000 clones, around 89% of them found once; the top ten carry 2% to 3%. Individuals aged roughly 18 to 95 years were recruited from 20 to 25 US areas. Cohort assignment relied on participant-reported clinical history.

The chain carries TRBV15 and TRBJ1-5, with D possibly TRBD1 on 5 matching bases. This receptor was obtained from a young woman who had recovered from COVID-19. What was sequenced was PBMCs or T cells enriched from blood (not recorded which). The CDR3 loop is CATSRSRDIGNQPQHF. The CDR3 coding sequence is TGTGCCACCAGCAGATCCAGGGATATTGGCAATCAGCCCCAGCATTTT.